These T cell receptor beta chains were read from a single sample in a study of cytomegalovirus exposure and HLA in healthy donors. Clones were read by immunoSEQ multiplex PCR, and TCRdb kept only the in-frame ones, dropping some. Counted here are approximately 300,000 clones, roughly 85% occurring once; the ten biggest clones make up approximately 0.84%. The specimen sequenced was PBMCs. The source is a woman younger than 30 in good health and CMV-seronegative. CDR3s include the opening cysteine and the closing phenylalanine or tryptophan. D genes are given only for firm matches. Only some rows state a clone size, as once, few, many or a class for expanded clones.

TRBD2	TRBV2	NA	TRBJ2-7	CASSEASYVAGGRYEQYF	TGTGCCAGCAGTGAAGCTAGTTATGTAGCGGGAGGGCGGTACGAGCAGTACTTC
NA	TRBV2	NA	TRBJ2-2	CASRGSDTGELFF	TGTGCCAGCAGGGGTAGCGACACCGGGGAGCTGTTTTTT
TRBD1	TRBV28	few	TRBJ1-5	CASLQGPSNQPQHF	TGTGCCAGCTTACAGGGGCCTAGCAATCAGCCCCAGCATTTT
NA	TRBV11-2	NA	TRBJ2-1	CASSLDRGHNEQFF	TGTGCCAGCAGCTTAGACCGAGGTCACAATGAGCAGTTCTTC
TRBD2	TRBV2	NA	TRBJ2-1	CASSNSGTSGSMNRDNEQFF	TGTGCCAGCAGTAATTCCGGGACTAGCGGGAGTATGAATAGGGACAATGAGCAGTTCTTC
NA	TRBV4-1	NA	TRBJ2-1	CASSEVDEQFF	TGCGCCAGTTCCGAGGTTGATGAGCAGTTCTTC
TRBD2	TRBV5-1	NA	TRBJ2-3	CASSAGLARTDTQYF	TGCGCCAGCAGCGCGGGACTAGCGCGCACAGATACGCAGTATTTT
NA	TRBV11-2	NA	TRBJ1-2	CASSLEAGSYGYTF	TGTGCCAGCAGCTTAGAGGCAGGTTCTTACGGCTACACCTTC
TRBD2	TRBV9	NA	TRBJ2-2	CASSPGLAGDTGELFF	TGTGCCAGCAGCCCGGGACTAGCGGGAGACACCGGGGAGCTGTTTTTT
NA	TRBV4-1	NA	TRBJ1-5	CASSPYPGQRIFSNQPQHF	TGCGCCAGCAGCCCTTATCCGGGACAAAGAATCTTTAGCAATCAGCCCCAGCATTTT
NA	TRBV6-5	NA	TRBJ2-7	CASSYPSGSNEQYF	TGTGCCAGCAGTTACCCTTCAGGGTCTAACGAGCAGTACTTC
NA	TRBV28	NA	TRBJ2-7	CASSLWAGGIYEQYF	TGTGCCAGCAGTTTATGGGCAGGGGGGATCTACGAGCAGTACTTC
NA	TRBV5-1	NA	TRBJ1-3	CASSLQGGSNTIYF	TGCGCCAGCAGCCTTCAGGGAGGGTCAAACACCATATATTTT
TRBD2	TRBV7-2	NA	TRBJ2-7	CASSLEREWEQYF	TGTGCCAGCAGCTTGGAGCGGGAGTGGGAGCAGTACTTC
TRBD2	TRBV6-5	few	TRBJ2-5	CASSFSSGRQTQYF	TGTGCCAGCAGTTTCTCTAGCGGGAGACAGACCCAGTACTTC
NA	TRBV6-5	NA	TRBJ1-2	CASSYSGSSRDGYTF	TGTGCCAGCAGTTACTCTGGCAGTTCTCGGGATGGCTACACCTTC
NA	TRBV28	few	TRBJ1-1	CASSLPTVPNTEAFF	TGTGCCAGCAGTTTGCCTACAGTGCCGAACACTGAAGCTTTCTTT
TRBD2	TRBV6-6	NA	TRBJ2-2	CASSQGLARNTGELFF	TGTGCCAGCAGTCAGGGACTAGCAAGGAACACCGGGGAGCTGTTTTTT
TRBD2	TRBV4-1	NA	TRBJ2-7	CASSPYAGGSYEQYF	TGCGCCAGCAGCCCCTATGCGGGAGGAAGCTACGAGCAGTACTTC
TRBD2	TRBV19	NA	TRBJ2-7	CASSYKGLTSSYEQYF	TGTGCCAGTAGCTATAAGGGACTAACAAGCTCCTACGAGCAGTACTTC
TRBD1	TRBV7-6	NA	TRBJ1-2	CASSAGDRENYGYTF	TGTGCCAGCAGCGCAGGGGACAGGGAGAACTATGGCTACACCTTC
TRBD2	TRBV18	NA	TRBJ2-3	CASSYRSGRAQDTQYF	TGTGCCAGCTCTTACCGTAGCGGGAGGGCCCAGGATACGCAGTATTTT
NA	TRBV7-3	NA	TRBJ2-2	CASSPRQASTGELFF	TGTGCCAGCAGCCCACGACAGGCGAGCACCGGGGAGCTGTTTTTT
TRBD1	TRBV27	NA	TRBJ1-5	CASSPGTGGNQPQHF	TGTGCCAGCAGTCCCGGGACAGGGGGCAATCAGCCCCAGCATTTT
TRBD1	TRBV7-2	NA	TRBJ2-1	CASSRGQGLYNEQFF	TGTGCCAGCAGCCGCGGACAGGGGCTCTACAATGAGCAGTTCTTC
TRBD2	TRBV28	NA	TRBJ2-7	CASGMGLAGGPAAYEQYF	TGTGCCAGCGGAATGGGACTAGCGGGAGGGCCAGCTGCCTACGAGCAGTACTTC